This is a list of T cell receptor beta chains from one sample in a study of long-term antiretroviral therapy in people with HIV. Only in-frame clones appear in the TCRdb table, and some are missing; sequencing was by immunoSEQ multiplex PCR. The sample has about 33,000 clones; 95% to 96% are singletons. The sample consisted of unsorted PBMCs, taken approximately 6.6 years after starting antiretroviral therapy. The receptors come from a man aged 25-45 years with HIV. The CDR3 runs from the conserved cysteine through the conserved F or W. Fields, in order: D gene, clone size, V gene, J gene, CDR3 DNA, CDR3 protein. D genes are given only for firm matches. Only some rows state a clone size, as once, few, many or a class for expanded clones.

d_gene: TRBD1; abundance: NA; v_gene: TRBV10-3; j_gene: TRBJ2-7; CDR3nt: TGTGCCATCAGTGAGTCGACGACAGGGGGGTACGAGCAGTACTTC; CDR3aa: CAISESTTGGYEQYF
d_gene: NA; abundance: NA; v_gene: TRBV2; j_gene: TRBJ2-5; CDR3nt: TGTGCCAGCAGTGAATGTAGACTGAACGGTCAAGAGGCCCAGTACTTC; CDR3aa: CASSECRLNGQEAQYF
d_gene: TRBD1; abundance: NA; v_gene: TRBV19; j_gene: TRBJ1-2; CDR3nt: TGTGCCAGTAGTAACGGTAACAGGGGAACTCCAAGCGACGTCTATGGCTACACCTTC; CDR3aa: CASSNGNRGTPSDVYGYTF
d_gene: NA; abundance: NA; v_gene: TRBV7-8; j_gene: TRBJ1-6; CDR3nt: TGTGCCAGCAGCTTATTAGAGGGGTCTGGGGTTAATTCACCCCTCCACTTT; CDR3aa: CASSLLEGSGVNSPLHF
d_gene: TRBD1; abundance: NA; v_gene: TRBV15; j_gene: TRBJ2-2; CDR3nt: TGTGCCACCAGCAGAGGGGACAGATTCACCGGGGAGCTGTTTTTT; CDR3aa: CATSRGDRFTGELFF
d_gene: TRBD2; abundance: NA; v_gene: TRBV10-3; j_gene: TRBJ2-3; CDR3nt: TGTGCCGTCGGGGGGTCCGATACGCAGTATTTT; CDR3aa: CAVGGSDTQYF
d_gene: NA; abundance: NA; v_gene: TRBV6-1; j_gene: TRBJ1-2; CDR3nt: TGTGCCAGCAGTGAAAGAGGGAGGGCGATAACCTTC; CDR3aa: CASSERGRAITF
d_gene: TRBD2; abundance: NA; v_gene: TRBV9; j_gene: TRBJ2-3; CDR3nt: TGTGCCAGCAGCGTGGAACCCAGCGGGAGGAGCACAGATACGCAGTATTTT; CDR3aa: CASSVEPSGRSTDTQYF
d_gene: NA; abundance: NA; v_gene: TRBV10-1; j_gene: TRBJ1-3; CDR3nt: TGCGCCAGCAGTGTAGCGCCAGGGAGGTCTGGAAACACCATATATTTT; CDR3aa: CASSVAPGRSGNTIYF
d_gene: NA; abundance: NA; v_gene: TRBV9; j_gene: TRBJ2-7; CDR3nt: TGTGCCAGCAGCCTAGGGGTCCCACAGGGGAGGTATTACGAGCAGTACTTC; CDR3aa: CASSLGVPQGRYYEQYF
d_gene: NA; abundance: NA; v_gene: TRBV4-2; j_gene: TRBJ2-1; CDR3nt: TGTGCCAGCAGCCAAGAACGCGGCGGGGCTCTAGATGAGCAGTTCTTC; CDR3aa: CASSQERGGALDEQFF
d_gene: TRBD2; abundance: NA; v_gene: TRBV9; j_gene: TRBJ2-1; CDR3nt: TGTGCCAGCAGTGAGGGACTAGCAACCTTCAATGAGCAGTTCTTC; CDR3aa: CASSEGLATFNEQFF
d_gene: NA; abundance: NA; v_gene: TRBV7-2; j_gene: TRBJ1-1; CDR3nt: TGTGCCAGCAGCTTAGTTCAGAACACTGAAGCTTTCTTT; CDR3aa: CASSLVQNTEAFF
d_gene: TRBD2; abundance: NA; v_gene: TRBV7-9; j_gene: TRBJ2-1; CDR3nt: TGTGCCAGCAGCCTTAGCGGGGGGTTAGACAATGAGCAGTTCTTC; CDR3aa: CASSLSGGLDNEQFF
d_gene: NA; abundance: NA; v_gene: TRBV4-1; j_gene: TRBJ2-7; CDR3nt: TGCGCCAGCAGCCAAGATTGGGGAACCCGAGCCCACGAGCAGTACTTC; CDR3aa: CASSQDWGTRAHEQYF
d_gene: TRBD1; abundance: NA; v_gene: TRBV5-6; j_gene: TRBJ2-7; CDR3nt: TGTGCCAGCAGCTTAAGGGGACAGGTCTACGAGCAGTACTTC; CDR3aa: CASSLRGQVYEQYF
d_gene: TRBD2; abundance: NA; v_gene: TRBV7-8; j_gene: TRBJ2-3; CDR3nt: TGTGCCAGCAGCTTAACTCGGGCTAGCGGGGGGGCCGTATATACGCAGTATTTT; CDR3aa: CASSLTRASGGAVYTQYF
d_gene: NA; abundance: NA; v_gene: TRBV6-1; j_gene: TRBJ1-1; CDR3nt: TGTGCCACATGGACTATACAGAACACTGAAGCTTTCTTT; CDR3aa: CATWTIQNTEAFF
d_gene: TRBD1; abundance: NA; v_gene: TRBV2; j_gene: TRBJ2-1; CDR3nt: TGTGCCAGCAGCAACGGACAGGTAGGGTCGGATGAGCAGTTCTTC; CDR3aa: CASSNGQVGSDEQFF
d_gene: NA; abundance: once; v_gene: TRBV7-3; j_gene: TRBJ2-3; CDR3nt: TGTGCCAGCAGCTTATCCCTCTTTGATACGCAGTATTTT; CDR3aa: CASSLSLFDTQYF
d_gene: TRBD2; abundance: NA; v_gene: TRBV7-8; j_gene: TRBJ2-7; CDR3nt: TGTGCCAGCAGCTTAGTTCAGGCGGGAGCACTTGAGCAGTACTTC; CDR3aa: CASSLVQAGALEQYF